This TCR beta chain appears in the sequencing data of a study of T cell responses to AZD1222 COVID-19 vaccine. Study-wide findings and caveats: Baseline antibody screening turned up just a handful of seropositive AZD1222 recipients.

TCRdb's table, derived via immunoSEQ multiplex PCR, lists solely in-frame clones and lacks some. The table includes around 160,000 clones, under 95% detected once. This clone was seen a handful of times. Its matching antigen is unknown. Sequenced here: peripheral blood, sampled 28 days after the second AZD1222 dose. The sequence was collected from an adult who received the AZD1222 COVID-19 vaccine.

CDR3 protein: CASSPGRNNYGYTF. The CDR3 bases are TGCGCCAGCAGCCCCGGACGGAATAACTATGGCTACACCTTC. The chain has TRBV5-1 and TRBJ1-2; D is unresolved. Germline CDR1 is SGHRS and CDR2 is YFSETQ. This CDR3 region has 14 residues. The V end was cut by 4 bases, the J end by 1 base, with 11 bases between.